The source of this T cell receptor (beta chain) is a study of blood T cell repertoires in COVID-19. Study summary: COVID-19 samples from acute and convalescent phases originated in the United States, Italy and Spain.

V lost 0 bases and J lost 0; bases outside the gene matches: 3. Per germline, CDR1 SGDLS and CDR2 YYNGEE. This CDR3 comprises 15 residues. In this sample, this clone turned up a few times. Generated by immunoSEQ multiplex PCR, the TCRdb table keeps only in-frame clones and is missing some. The sample shows around 100,000 clones, roughly 83% of them seen only once. Source material: peripheral blood. This receptor was taken from an elderly woman with active or convalescent COVID-19. The rearrangement links TRBV9 to TRBJ2-7, with TRBD2 identical over 7 bases. The chain's CDR3 is CASSVAGDYSYEQYF. For the CDR3, the DNA is TGTGCCAGCAGCGTAGCCGGGGACTACTCCTACGAGCAGTACTTC. Full variable domain (remainder filled in from reference TRBV9 and TRBJ2-7): DSGVTQTPKHLITATGQRVTLRCSPRSGDLSVYWYQQSLDQGLQFLIQYYNGEERAKGNILERFSAQQFPDLHSELNLSSLELGDSALYFCASSVAGDYSYEQYFGPGTRLTVT.